The 18 T cell receptor beta chains below were found in one sample sequenced in a study of T cell changes during pregnancy in multiple sclerosis. The method was immunoSEQ multiplex PCR; TCRdb's version includes in-frame clones alone and lacks a portion of them. The sample includes around 19,000 clones, about 88% of them seen just once. The sequenced sample was CD8+ T cells from peripheral blood mononuclear cells, obtained after pregnancy. The receptors come from a female donor in good health, enrolled as a control in a pregnancy study.

This CDR3 is CASSEGSSNQPQHF. The CDR3 DNA is TGTGCCAGCAGTGAGGGCAGTAGCAATCAGCCCCAGCATTTT. This chain uses TRBV2 with TRBJ1-5; no reliable D call. The length of the CDR3 is 14 residues. Looked up from germline, CDR1 is SNHLY and CDR2 is FYNNEI. Trimming took 3 bases from V and 0 from J, leaving 6 bases between them. The entire variable domain, with the rest obtained from reference TRBV2 and TRBJ1-5, is as follows: EPEVTQTPSHQVTQMGQEVILRCVPISNHLYFYWYRQILGQKVEFLVSFYNNEISEKSEIFDDQFSVERPDGSNFTLKIRSTKLEDSAMYFCASSEGSSNQPQHFGDGTRLSIL.

The rearrangement links TRBV13 to TRBJ1-1; a possible D gene is TRBD1 (5 bases). Germline V lookup: CDR1 PRHDT, CDR2 FYEKMQ (reference sequence). The CDR3 loop spans 13 amino acids. V shed 3 bases and J shed 5 bases, with 10 bases lying between them. The chain's CDR3 is CASSLGGRTEAFF. The CDR3 DNA sequence: TGTGCCAGCAGCTTGGGGGGGAGGACTGAAGCTTTCTTT.

The gene calls are TRBV4-1 and TRBJ1-2; D may be TRBD1 (6 bases). The germline V gene encodes CDR1 MGHRA and CDR2 YSYEKL. V was cut by 4 bases and J by 0 bases, with 12 bases left in between. This CDR3 has 15 amino acids. In DNA, the CDR3 is TGCGCCAGCAGCCCCAGGGGTGGTTCTAACTATGGCTACACCTTC. Translating it yields CASSPRGGSNYGYTF.

This chain connects TRBV6-5 to TRBJ2-3; 7 nucleotides agree with TRBD1. Per germline, CDR1 MNHEY and CDR2 SVGAGI. The trim removed 5 bases at V and 4 bases at J, leaving 9 bases unmatched. The CDR3 sequence is 15 residues long. The CDR3 DNA reads as TGTGCCAGCAGTCACGGGACAGCCTCATCAGATACGCAGTATTTT. This encodes CASSHGTASSDTQYF.

This sequence joins TRBV18 and TRBJ2-1; D perhaps matches TRBD2 (6 bases). The CDR3 consists of 18 residues. Germline V gives CDR1 KGHSH, CDR2 LQKENI. The V end was cut by 3 bases, the J end by 2 bases, with 20 bases between. The CDR3 coding sequence is TGTGCCAGCTCACCCGAGGAGGGTGAGGAGTTAACCTACAATGAGCAGTTCTTC. Amino acids: CASSPEEGEELTYNEQFF.

The V and J genes are TRBV15 and TRBJ2-1; 11 bases align to TRBD2. The CDR3 sequence is 15 residues long. Germline V lookup: CDR1 LNHNV, CDR2 YYDKDF (reference sequence). J gave up 12 bases and V 0 bases, and 7 bases lay outside the gene matches. The CDR3 region is CATSREGLAVWGQFF. The CDR3, as DNA: TGTGCCACCAGCAGAGAGGGACTAGCGGTTTGGGGGCAGTTCTTC.

This chain joins TRBV16 and TRBJ2-5; 9 nucleotides match TRBD1. The last part of the DNA fits TRBJ2-7 better; the J call may be wrong. CDR3 length: 15 residues. The germline CDR1 and CDR2 sequences are KGHSY and FQNENV. CDR3 coding DNA: TGTGCCAGCAGCCAGGCCGGGACAGGGAGCTACGAGCAGTACTTC. Its translation: CASSQAGTGSYEQYF.

This chain links TRBV5-6 with TRBJ1-5; tentatively, D is TRBD1 (5 bases). The length of the CDR3 is 16 residues. Germline CDR1 reads SGHDT; CDR2 reads YYEEEE. The V and J ends lost 4 bases and 4 bases respectively, with 18 bases between them. The CDR3 spells CASSMGREIGNQPQHF. The CDR3 bases are TGTGCCAGCAGCATGGGACGGGAAATAGGAAATCAGCCCCAGCATTTT.

This chain joins TRBV5-8 and TRBJ2-7; 7 bases fit TRBD1. Losses at the gene ends were 0 bases for V and 3 bases for J; bases not matched to a gene: 9. This CDR3 has 16 residues. The germline gives CDR1 SGHTS, CDR2 YDEGEE. Here the CDR3 reads CASSLGYEGAVYEQYF. The CDR3 DNA reads TGTGCCAGCAGCTTGGGGTATGAGGGGGCGGTCTACGAGCAGTACTTC.

This clone was counted a few times. The rearrangement joins TRBV4-1 to TRBJ1-1; 7 bases are shared with TRBD1. CDR1 MGHRA and CDR2 YSYEKL come from the germline V gene. CDR3 length: 16 residues. J gave up 1 base and V 4 bases, and 9 bases lay outside the gene matches. The CDR3 is CASSPGQPISNTEAFF. The CDR3 coding sequence is TGCGCCAGCAGCCCGGGACAGCCAATTTCGAACACTGAAGCTTTCTTT.

The chain couples TRBV7-9 to TRBJ1-2; D is undetermined. Trimming pared 2 bases from V and 8 bases from J, leaving 9 bases between. The CDR3 runs to 12 residues. CDR1 SEHNR and CDR2 FQNEAQ come from the germline V gene (reference sequence). The CDR3 reads CASSLIEAGYTF. CDR3 bases: TGTGCCAGCAGCTTAATTGAGGCGGGCTACACCTTC.

The chain is built from TRBV10-3 and TRBJ1-3, with 9 bases that match TRBD1. This CDR3 has 16 amino acids. In germline, CDR1 is ENHRY, CDR2 SYGVKD. V shed 4 bases, J shed 3 bases, and the junction held 7 bases outside the gene matches. This CDR3 is CAISGGQGLSGNTIYF. The CDR3 region has the DNA TGTGCCATCAGTGGCGGACAGGGGTTAAGTGGAAACACCATATATTTT.

This chain joins TRBV10-3 and TRBJ2-1, with 8 nucleotides matching TRBD2. The length of the CDR3 is 17 residues. CDR1 is ENHRY and CDR2 is SYGVKD in the germline V gene. Trimming took 4 bases from V and 0 from J; bases not matched to a gene: 8. The CDR3 loop reads CAISGTSTSSSYNEQFF. The CDR3 DNA is TGTGCCATCAGTGGGACTAGCACCTCTAGCTCCTACAATGAGCAGTTCTTC.

The chain is built from TRBV7-8 and TRBJ2-5; 10 nucleotides agree with TRBD2. The CDR3 covers 17 residues. With V trimmed by 1 base and J by 2 bases, 7 bases remained unmatched. Germline V gene data show CDR1 as SGHVS and CDR2 as FQNEAQ. CDR3 loop: CASSLGASGRPQETQYF. In DNA form, the CDR3 reads TGTGCCAGCAGCTTAGGCGCTAGCGGGAGACCTCAAGAGACCCAGTACTTC.

The rearrangement joins TRBV7-2 to TRBJ1-4; a possible D gene is TRBD1 (6 bases). The CDR3 is 15 residues long. Per the germline V gene, CDR1 is SGHTA and CDR2 is FQGNSA. V lost 6 bases and J lost 2, with 13 bases in between. CDR3 in amino acids: CASSSNRGTNEKLFF. CDR3 DNA sequence: TGTGCCAGCAGTTCAAATAGGGGGACTAATGAAAAACTGTTTTTT.

This clone came up once. The chain joins TRBV7-8 to TRBJ2-1; TRBD2 matches at 8 bases. Trimming cost V 4 bases and J 2 bases; bases outside gene matches: 4. This CDR3 is built from 15 residues. Germline CDR1 SGHVS, CDR2 FQNEAQ. The DNA for the CDR3 is TGTGCCAGCAGCTCACCAGCGGGGGCCTACAATGAGCAGTTCTTC. Translation: CASSSPAGAYNEQFF.

The V call is TRBV7-8, the J call TRBJ2-1, with D tentatively TRBD2 (6 bases). In germline, CDR1 is SGHVS, CDR2 FQNEAQ. This CDR3 spans 15 amino acids. V gave up 5 bases and J gave up 0 bases, with 11 bases separating them. CDR3 loop: CASSPGVSSYNEQFF. CDR3 bases: TGTGCCAGCAGCCCGGGGGTTAGCTCCTACAATGAGCAGTTCTTC. Together with reference TRBV7-8 and TRBJ2-1, the CDR3 gives the full variable domain: GAGVSQSPRYKVAKRGQDVALRCDPISGHVSLFWYQQALGQGPEFLTYFQNEAQLDKSGLPSDRFFAERPEGSVSTLKIQRTQQEDSAVYLCASSPGVSSYNEQFFGPGTRLTVL.

The chain has TRBV30 and TRBJ1-1; D call uncertain. V was cut by 4 bases and J by 6 bases, with 12 bases left in between. The germline CDR1 and CDR2 sequences are GTSNPN and SVGIG (reference sequence). The CDR3 has 12 amino acids. The CDR3 loop reads CAWNQDGAEAFF. In DNA form, the CDR3 reads TGTGCCTGGAATCAAGATGGAGCTGAAGCTTTCTTT.